This T cell receptor (beta chain) was documented in a study of blood T cell repertoires in COVID-19. Study-wide background: Whether acute or convalescent, the COVID-19 samples came from the United States, Italy and Spain. Sources were T cells, B-cell-depleted T cells, or PBMCs; the material itself was cDNA or gDNA.

It was during active infection that Seattle patients were enrolled and then longitudinally followed. Trimming removed 7 bases at V and 0 bases at J, with 12 bases between. The CDR3 is 14 amino acids. Germline V gives CDR1 MDHEN, CDR2 SYDVKM. As handled by the study authors: Researchers report that nucleated cell counts were estimated from reference gene primer amplification. Only in-frame clones appear in the TCRdb table, and some are missing; sequencing was by immunoSEQ multiplex PCR. The V and J calls and clone size were taken over from that table, and D and trimming were inferred from the DNA. Of under 50,000 clones listed, 87% are singletons.

Sequenced input: peripheral blood. The receptor's source is a man in his 60s with COVID-19, enrolled during active disease. The chain uses TRBV28 and TRBJ1-2; maybe TRBD1 (5 bases). The CDR3 protein is CASTLDRTNYGYTF. The CDR3 DNA sequence: TGTGCCAGCACCTTAGACAGAACTAACTATGGCTACACCTTC.